These 27 T cell receptor beta chains share one sample of origin, sequenced in a study of cytomegalovirus exposure and HLA in healthy donors. This PCR relied on a set of 60 Vbeta primers and 13 Jbeta primers. TCRdb's copy holds only in-frame clones and misses some; the assay was immunoSEQ multiplex PCR. This sample has 150,000 to 200,000 clones, with around 83% found just once. Material for sequencing was PBMCs. The receptors come from a man between 40 and 49 years old in good health and CMV-seropositive.

The chain couples TRBV4-3 to TRBJ2-5; 9 bases fit TRBD2. Germline CDR1 and CDR2: LGHNA and YSLEER. This CDR3 contains 16 residues. The V gene end was trimmed by 1 base and the J gene end by 7 bases; junction bases not matched to a gene: 10. The CDR3 here is CASSQVLAGPEGTQYF. The CDR3 DNA reads as TGCGCCAGCAGCCAAGTTCTAGCGGGACCCGAGGGGACCCAGTACTTC.

V usage is TRBV6-6 and J usage is TRBJ2-1; the D is unclear. Trimming took 4 bases from V and 5 from J, leaving 15 bases between them. This CDR3 contains 15 residues. Per the germline V gene, CDR1 is MNHNY and CDR2 is SVGAGI (reference sequence). CDR3 amino acids: CASSSTVPRDNEQFF. The CDR3 region has the DNA TGTGCCAGCAGTTCGACGGTCCCTCGGGACAATGAGCAGTTCTTC.

This chain uses TRBV6-6 with TRBJ2-3, with 10 positions matching TRBD2. J lost 1 base, V lost 8 bases, and 6 bases had no gene match. Germline V gene data show CDR1 as MNHNY and CDR2 as SVGAGI (reference sequence). The CDR3 contains 15 residues. The CDR3 loop reads CASRRTSGRTDTQYF. The DNA for the CDR3 is TGTGCCAGCCGCCGGACTAGCGGCCGCACAGATACGCAGTATTTT.

V gene TRBV18 combines with J gene TRBJ2-1; 14 bases line up with TRBD2. The V segment lost 5 bases and the J segment 5 bases; nucleotides outside the gene matches: 2. CDR3 length: 15 amino acids. Per germline, CDR1 KGHSH and CDR2 LQKENI. This CDR3 is CASSAGLAGDNEQFF. CDR3 bases: TGTGCCAGCTCAGCGGGACTAGCGGGGGACAATGAGCAGTTCTTC.

This clone was seen a single time. The chain links TRBV15 to TRBJ2-7; possible D gene TRBD2, 6 bases. This CDR3 is built from 15 residues. V lost 1 base and J 2 bases, leaving 12 bases between the germline ends. The germline CDR1 and CDR2 sequences are LNHNV and YYDKDF (reference sequence). The CDR3 DNA sequence: TGTGCCACCAGCAGAGGCGGGACGGGAGCCTACGAGCAGTACTTC. This translates into CATSRGGTGAYEQYF.

The chain employs TRBV19 and TRBJ1-3, with D perhaps matching TRBD1 (5 bases). V shed 7 bases and J shed 0 bases, with 16 bases lying between them. Germline assignment: CDR1 LNHDA and CDR2 SQIVND (reference sequence). The CDR3 sequence is 16 residues long. Written as DNA, the CDR3 is TGTGCCAGTACCTTAGGGGTACAGATCTCTGGAAACACCATATATTTT. It yields the protein CASTLGVQISGNTIYF.

J is TRBJ1-2 and V is TRBV5-4; 9 nucleotides align to TRBD1. This CDR3 is 13 amino acids long. V dropped 3 bases and J dropped 8; count of bases not matched to a gene: 5. Germline CDR1 and CDR2: SGHNT and YYREEE (reference sequence). CDR3 protein: CASSSTGGFGYTF. CDR3 bases: TGTGCCAGCAGCTCTACAGGGGGCTTCGGCTACACCTTC.

V usage is TRBV13 and J usage is TRBJ1-1; maybe TRBD1 (5 bases). Trimming shortened V by 4 bases and J by 1 base, and 16 bases separated the two germline ends. The CDR3 has 16 amino acids. Germline V gene data show CDR1 as PRHDT and CDR2 as FYEKMQ (reference sequence). The CDR3 is CASSYGRGMGNTEAFF. The CDR3 DNA sequence: TGTGCCAGCAGCTATGGTAGGGGTATGGGGAACACTGAAGCTTTCTTT.

CDR3 bases: TGTGCCACCAGCAGAGATCAGGGACAGGGCTATGGCTACACCTTC. Its translation is CATSRDQGQGYGYTF. This rearrangement joins TRBV15 to TRBJ1-2, with 9 bases aligning to TRBD1. Germline CDR1 reads LNHNV; CDR2 reads YYDKDF (reference sequence). The junction had 3 bases not matched to a gene; V was cut back by 0 bases and J by 4 bases. This CDR3 has 15 residues.

The chain recombines TRBV4-3 with TRBJ1-1; no firm D call. The CDR3 loop spans 15 amino acids. Trimming cost V 4 bases and J 0 bases, with 12 bases left between them. Per the germline V gene, CDR1 is LGHNA and CDR2 is YSLEER. The CDR3 region has the DNA TGCGCCAGCAGCCGCCCCCCGGTCGTGAACACTGAAGCTTTCTTT. It yields the protein CASSRPPVVNTEAFF.

In the case of this clone: The sample contains more than one DNA sequence encoding this CDR3. V gene TRBV6-5 combines with J gene TRBJ2-5, with 10 bases identical to TRBD1. Germline V CDR1 and CDR2: MNHEY, SVGAGI. V dropped 0 bases and J dropped 5; count of bases not matched to a gene: 3. The CDR3 totals 15 residues. CDR3 sequence reads: CASSYSTGGEETQYF. The CDR3 region has the DNA TGTGCCAGCAGTTACTCGACAGGGGGCGAGGAGACCCAGTACTTC.

The chain joins TRBV19 to TRBJ2-3, with 12 bases fitting TRBD2. The CDR3 covers 16 residues. J gave up 5 bases and V 5 bases, and 8 bases lay outside the gene matches. The germline V gene encodes CDR1 LNHDA and CDR2 SQIVND (reference sequence). In nucleotides, the CDR3 is TGTGCCAGTAGTCCCCAGACTAGCGGGAGAGGAGATACGCAGTATTTT. Translated, it gives CASSPQTSGRGDTQYF.

This clone has more than one count but fewer than ten. The chain combines TRBV6-1 with TRBJ2-6; possible D gene TRBD1, 5 bases. Trimming took off 3 bases at V and 0 bases at J, with 12 bases between the two ends. The CDR3 length is 17 residues. The germline CDR1 and CDR2 sequences are MNHNS and SASEGT. CDR3 DNA: TGTGCCAGCAGTGAGCCCGGACACCACTCTGGGGCCAACGTCCTGACTTTC. Its protein is CASSEPGHHSGANVLTF.

This sequence joins TRBV15 and TRBJ1-4; possible D gene TRBD1, 6 bases. CDR3 length: 13 residues. CDR1 is LNHNV and CDR2 is YYDKDF in the germline V gene (reference sequence). Trimming shortened V by 6 bases and J by 10 bases, and 15 bases separated the two germline ends. The CDR3 spells CATSPGEIGKLFF. The CDR3 nucleotides read TGTGCCACCAGTCCAGGGGAGATCGGAAAACTGTTTTTT.

The V gene is TRBV5-5, the J gene TRBJ2-7; 8 bases are shared with TRBD2. Trimming removed 4 bases from V and 7 bases from J; junction bases left unmatched: 16. Per germline, CDR1 SGHKS and CDR2 YYEKEE (reference sequence). The CDR3 contains 16 residues. DNA of the CDR3: TGTGCCAGCAGCGCGGGGGGTGTGGCCCATGGCAGTGAGCAGTACTTC. Translation: CASSAGGVAHGSEQYF. Full variable domain (missing parts from reference TRBV5-5 and TRBJ2-7): DAGVTQSPTHLIKTRGQQVTLRCSPISGHKSVSWYQQVLGQGPQFIFQYYEKEERGRGNFPDRFSARQFPNYSSELNVNALLLGDSALYLCASSAGGVAHGSEQYFGPGTRLTVT.

V gene TRBV13 combines with J gene TRBJ1-2; 9 nucleotides line up with TRBD1. This CDR3 is built from 14 residues. Germline V gene sequence: CDR1 PRHDT, CDR2 FYEKMQ (reference sequence). V shed 5 bases and J 1 base; nucleotides not matched to a gene: 2. For the CDR3, the DNA is TGTGCCAGCAGCCGGGACAGGGATAACTATGGCTACACCTTC. Translating it yields CASSRDRDNYGYTF. The complete variable domain, with remaining parts taken from reference TRBV13 and TRBJ1-2, reads AAGVIQSPRHLIKEKRETATLKCYPIPRHDTVYWYQQGPGQDPQFLISFYEKMQSDKGSIPDRFSAQQFSDYHSELNMSSLELGDSALYFCASSRDRDNYGYTFGSGTRLTVV.

The chain employs TRBV7-2 and TRBJ2-7, with D uncertain. This CDR3 contains 16 residues. V lost 5 bases to trimming and J lost 6 bases, with 23 bases between them. Per germline, CDR1 SGHTA and CDR2 FQGNSA. This chain's CDR3 is CASSLLGSSPLSEQYF. CDR3 nucleotide sequence: TGTGCCAGCAGCCTCCTGGGTAGCTCCCCCCTTTCCGAGCAGTACTTC.

The chain joins TRBV7-6 to TRBJ1-1; D is undetermined. Germline CDR1 is SGHVS and CDR2 is FNYEAQ. Between the trimmed V and J ends, which lost 4 bases and 1 base, there was a span of 7 bases. The CDR3 loop spans 13 amino acids. CDR3 bases: TGTGCCAGCAGCTACCAGAAGAACACTGAAGCTTTCTTT. It is translated as CASSYQKNTEAFF.

This clone was seen once. This chain uses TRBV5-3 with TRBJ2-5; TRBD2 matches 13 bases. TRBV5-3 is marked as an open reading frame, function uncertain. V was clipped by 1 base and J by 5 bases; unmatched bases: 14. This CDR3 has 19 amino acids. The CDR3 sequence is CARSLRLGLAGWGGETQYF. The CDR3 DNA sequence: TGTGCCAGAAGCTTGCGATTGGGACTAGCGGGGTGGGGGGGGGAGACCCAGTACTTC.

The chain combines TRBV5-6 with TRBJ2-7; 7 positions match TRBD1. The CDR3 covers 14 residues. The J segment lost 4 bases and the V segment lost 0 bases, leaving 4 bases of the junction unmatched. Germline V gene data show CDR1 as SGHDT and CDR2 as YYEEEE. The CDR3, as DNA: TGTGCCAGCAGCTTGGCCGGGACAGTGTACGAGCAGTACTTC. Amino acid sequence: CASSLAGTVYEQYF.

V and J are TRBV6-5 and TRBJ1-5, with D unclear. Germline assignment: CDR1 MNHEY and CDR2 SVGAGI. Trimming pared 4 bases from V and 3 bases from J, leaving 13 bases between. The CDR3 extends over 15 amino acids. The DNA for the CDR3 is TGTGCCAGCAGTTCAACGGCAGGCTACAATCAGCCCCAGCATTTT. Amino acids: CASSSTAGYNQPQHF.

The rearrangement links TRBV19 to TRBJ2-7, with TRBD1 matching 9 bases. CDR1 is LNHDA and CDR2 is SQIVND in the germline V gene (reference sequence). V was clipped by 3 bases and J by 1 base; unmatched bases: 7. The CDR3 loop spans 16 amino acids. The DNA of the CDR3 is TGTGCCAGTAGTATGGAAACAGGGGGCAAATCCTACGAGCAGTACTTC. Its protein product is CASSMETGGKSYEQYF.

The chain carries TRBV28 and TRBJ2-1; a possible D gene is TRBD1 (5 bases). The CDR3 is 17 residues long. V was shortened by 3 bases and J by 0 bases, with 15 bases between the two germline ends. Germline V gives CDR1 MDHEN, CDR2 SYDVKM. CDR3 coding DNA: TGTGCCAGCAGTTTGGGGCCTACACGAAACTCCTACAATGAGCAGTTCTTC. Encoded protein: CASSLGPTRNSYNEQFF.

This chain links TRBV11-3 with TRBJ2-7, with a tentative D call TRBD2 (6 bases). This CDR3 comprises 14 residues. Germline V gives CDR1 SGHNT, CDR2 YENEEA. Between the trimmed V and J ends, which lost 4 bases and 4 bases, there was a span of 14 bases. The CDR3 region has the DNA TGTGCCAGCAGCTCCGGCGGGGCGGGGTACGAGCAGTACTTC. This codes for CASSSGGAGYEQYF.

This clone was seen only a few times. This sequence joins TRBV10-3 and TRBJ2-5; D is undetermined. This CDR3 has 12 amino acids. Trimming pared 8 bases from V and 4 bases from J, leaving 11 bases between. CDR1 is ENHRY and CDR2 is SYGVKD in the germline V gene. CDR3 DNA: TGTGCCATCGGTGCTACGTCAGAGACCCAGTACTTC. Its translation is CAIGATSETQYF.

The chain links TRBV11-3 to TRBJ2-1, with 10 nucleotides matching TRBD2. Trimming took 5 bases from V and 8 from J; bases not matched to a gene: 12. The germline gives CDR1 SGHNT, CDR2 YENEEA. CDR3 length equals 16 residues. This CDR3 reads CASSGGSGRSQDEQFF. DNA of the CDR3: TGTGCCAGCAGCGGTGGTAGCGGGAGGTCGCAGGATGAGCAGTTCTTC.

This sequence joins TRBV28 and TRBJ1-1, with TRBD1 matching 11 bases. The CDR3 totals 14 residues. The ends lost 5 bases at V and 4 bases at J; junction bases unmatched: 3. Germline CDR1 reads MDHEN; CDR2 reads SYDVKM. CDR3 sequence reads: CASSGTGGSTEAFF. The CDR3 DNA reads as TGTGCCAGCAGTGGGACAGGGGGGAGCACTGAAGCTTTCTTT.